This TCR beta chain is drawn from a study of T cells in Graves' hyperthyroidism and ophthalmopathy. This clonotype was recorded a few times. Antigen specificity is unknown. General study points: Most clonotypes expanded in thyroid above 0.001 were likewise present in blood.

Amplification of TCR beta CDR3 regions used RNA as the template. Initially, a first-round RT-PCR of the TCR CDR3 employed the HTBI primer set. TCRdb itself ran the multiplex PCR reads through MiXCR, one entry per CDR3 protein. The sample carries 300,000 to 350,000 distinct CDR3 sequences, roughly 13% recorded once. It was considered stable Graves' hyperthyroidism when ophthalmopathy did not progress within 18 months. The PBMCs were taken from over 9.5 ml of fresh peripheral blood. Germline CDR1 is MNHEY and CDR2 is SMNVEV (reference sequence). V was shortened by 0 bases and J by 6 bases, with 5 bases between the two germline ends. This CDR3 spans 13 amino acids.

Sequencing was done on a sample of blood. This clonotype originated in a woman aged 30 to 39 with Graves' hyperthyroidism. The chain combines TRBV27 with TRBJ2-2; D call uncertain. CDR3 nucleotides: TGTGCCAGCAGTTTATCTGGCCCCGGGGAGCTGTTTTTT. Protein: CASSLSGPGELFF.